Below, 29 T cell receptor beta chains from the same sample are listed, as sequenced in a study of CD8 T cells in ankylosing spondylitis (dated by TCRdb to the late 2010s). For these TCRs, the target antigens are not known. Preparation of the library involved 5' RACE. These reads were obtained on an Illumina HiSeq 2500. The public reads were run again by TCRdb, first through fastp at Q25 and then through MiXCR, and only productive beta chains were kept. Each entry is one CDR3 protein sequence, shown with its most common DNA and genes. Across this sample there are 450,000 to 550,000 distinct CDR3 sequences, with approximately 5.3% seen only once. The ten largest account for approximately 3.5% of the sample. General study outcomes and caveats: A TCR beta motif of seven or eight highly homologous amino acid variants appeared characteristic of blood from ankylosing spondylitis patients.

Sequenced input: blood, either unsorted or a sorted T cell fraction (not recorded which). The receptors here all came from a male donor with ankylosing spondylitis.

This clonotype has a count of ten or more. The CDR3 loop is CSAGGRAPYEQYF. The CDR3, as DNA: TGCAGTGCAGGGGGAAGGGCCCCCTACGAGCAGTACTTC. This sequence joins TRBV20-1 and TRBJ2-7, with D possibly being TRBD1 (6 bases). This CDR3 is built from 13 residues. The germline V and J ends were trimmed by 6 bases and 2 bases, with 14 bases remaining between them. The V gene's germline CDR1 is DFQATT and CDR2 SNEGSKA (reference sequence).

This clonotype was seen repeatedly, ten times or more. V usage is TRBV7-9 and J usage is TRBJ2-2; 9 bases line up with TRBD2. Germline lookup yields CDR1 SEHNR and CDR2 FQNEAQ (reference sequence). The CDR3 runs to 16 residues. Trimming cost V 6 bases and J 4 bases; bases outside gene matches: 9. CDR3 sequence (DNA): TGTGCCAGCAGGCAACCGGGACTAGCAAGCACCGGGGAGCTGTTTTTT. This sequence encodes CASRQPGLASTGELFF.

This clonotype was recorded many times. The rearrangement links TRBV24-1 to TRBJ1-5; D is ambiguous. The CDR3 is made up of 12 amino acids. The V gene's germline CDR1 is KGHDR and CDR2 SFDVKD. Trimming removed 2 bases at V and 6 bases at J, with 4 bases between. In DNA, the CDR3 is TGTGCCACCAGTGATTCCGGTCAGCCCCAGCATTTT. Protein: CATSDSGQPQHF.

DNA of the CDR3: TGCAGTGCTAGAGTCCACAGGGGGGCCAACGTCCTGACTTTC. Translated, it gives CSARVHRGANVLTF. The V call is TRBV20-1, the J call TRBJ2-6, with a weak D call TRBD1 (5 bases). The CDR3 covers 14 residues. With 1 base removed from V and 4 bases from J, the gap between germline ends came to 8 bases. CDR1 and CDR2 from the germline V gene are DFQATT and SNEGSKA (reference sequence).

This clonotype has ten or more counts. The chain links TRBV20-1 to TRBJ2-7, with 14 nucleotides matching TRBD2. Trimming cost V 5 bases and J 3 bases; bases outside gene matches: 9. The CDR3 consists of 16 residues. Germline V gene sequence: CDR1 DFQATT, CDR2 SNEGSKA (reference sequence). CDR3 DNA: TGCAGTGCTGCGGGACTAGCGGGAGATAGTCGCTACGAGCAGTACTTC. Protein product: CSAAGLAGDSRYEQYF.

At least ten counts were recorded for this clonotype. The V and J genes are TRBV15 and TRBJ2-1; 10 bases line up with TRBD2. Germline CDR1 is LNHNV and CDR2 is YYDKDF (reference sequence). The CDR3 loop spans 15 amino acids. Losses at the gene ends were 3 bases for V and 5 bases for J; bases not matched to a gene: 4. The CDR3 loop is CATSSSGTSDNEQFF. As DNA, the CDR3 is TGTGCCACCAGCAGTTCCGGGACTAGCGACAATGAGCAGTTCTTC. Filled out from reference TRBV15 and TRBJ2-1, the complete variable domain reads DAMVIQNPRYQVTQFGKPVTLSCSQTLNHNVMYWYQQKSSQAPKLLFHYYDKDFNNEADTPDNFQSRRPNTSFCFLDIRSPGLGDTAMYLCATSSSGTSDNEQFFGPGTRLTVL.

This clonotype came up many times. Here the CDR3 DNA reads TGCAGTGCTAGAGATAAGCGGGGGGACACATACAATGAGCAGTTCTTC. It is translated as CSARDKRGDTYNEQFF. V is TRBV20-1 and J is TRBJ2-1; TRBD2 agrees at 9 bases. V dropped 0 bases and J dropped 4; count of bases not matched to a gene: 7. The CDR3 has 16 residues. Per germline, CDR1 DFQATT and CDR2 SNEGSKA (reference sequence).

The rearrangement joins TRBV7-8 to TRBJ2-2; 8 nucleotides line up with TRBD2. CDR1 is SGHVS, CDR2 FQNEAQ, per germline. The CDR3 is 15 residues long. The trim removed 4 bases at V and 5 bases at J, leaving 6 bases unmatched. CDR3 residues: CASSSHRLATGELFF. The CDR3 coding sequence is TGTGCCAGCAGCTCCCATAGACTAGCGACCGGGGAGCTGTTTTTT.

This clonotype was detected ten times or more. The chain carries TRBV7-8 and TRBJ1-2; tentatively, D is TRBD1 (5 bases). Germline loops: CDR1 SGHVS, CDR2 FQNEAQ. Deletions cut 6 bases from V and 5 bases from J, with 13 bases between. This CDR3 is 13 amino acids long. The CDR3, as DNA: TGTGCCAGCAGTTTGGGCAGGGCTTATGGCTACACCTTC. Translating it yields CASSLGRAYGYTF.

This clonotype has ten or more counts. The chain employs TRBV2 and TRBJ1-4, with D hard to call. In germline, CDR1 is SNHLY, CDR2 FYNNEI. V dropped 8 bases and J dropped 8 bases, with 9 bases sitting between them. The CDR3 has 11 amino acids. The DNA of the CDR3 is TGTGCCAGCCTTTTGGTGGAAAAACTGTTTTTT. Translating it yields CASLLVEKLFF.

There are many counts of this clonotype. The chain recombines TRBV7-9 with TRBJ1-1; TRBD1 matches 9 bases. This CDR3 comprises 17 residues. Losses at the gene ends were 2 bases for V and 3 bases for J; bases not matched to a gene: 10. The germline V gene encodes CDR1 SEHNR and CDR2 FQNEAQ (reference sequence). CDR3 nucleotides: TGTGCCAGCAGCTTAAACCCGGGACAGGGATGGGACACTGAAGCTTTCTTT. It codes for CASSLNPGQGWDTEAFF.

There are many counts of this clonotype. The chain employs TRBV20-1 and TRBJ1-6; 7 bases align to TRBD1. Germline V gene lookup returns CDR1 DFQATT and CDR2 SNEGSKA (reference sequence). This CDR3 is built from 15 residues. V dropped 4 bases and J dropped 3; count of bases not matched to a gene: 6. CDR3 sequence reads: CSAKIGTVYNSPLHF. CDR3 coding DNA: TGCAGTGCTAAGATCGGGACAGTCTATAATTCACCCCTCCACTTT.

In its sample, this clonotype was seen many times. The chain combines TRBV6-5 with TRBJ2-2; D not certain. CDR3 length: 14 residues. V was clipped by 1 base and J by 4 bases, with 7 bases between them. Germline lookup yields CDR1 MNHEY and CDR2 SVGAGI. DNA for the CDR3: TGTGCCAGCAGTTACTGGGCCAGCACCGGGGAGCTGTTTTTT. Translation gives CASSYWASTGELFF.

The V gene is TRBV5-1, the J gene TRBJ2-2; no clear D gene. Trimming cost V 7 bases and J 0 bases, with 16 bases left between them. CDR3 size: 16 residues. CDR1 and CDR2 (germline): SGHRS, YFSETQ. The CDR3 DNA follows: TGCGCCAGCGTAAACGACCGGCCCGCGAACACCGGGGAGCTGTTTTTT. This encodes CASVNDRPANTGELFF.

This clonotype came up a few times. The V gene is TRBV6-5, the J gene TRBJ1-2; D unclear. Germline V gene lookup returns CDR1 MNHEY and CDR2 SVGAGI. This CDR3 spans 13 amino acids. V was pared by 0 bases and J by 8 bases, with 10 bases between. In DNA, the CDR3 is TGTGCCAGCAGTTACTCCACTTCGGGAGGCTACACCTTC. It is translated as CASSYSTSGGYTF.

This clonotype was detected ten times or more. The rearrangement uses TRBV29-1 and TRBJ2-5, with D perhaps given as TRBD1 or TRBD2 (5 bases each). Trimming pared 6 bases from V and 0 bases from J, leaving 8 bases between. CDR3 length: 12 residues. Germline CDR1 is SQVTM and CDR2 is ANQGSEA. The CDR3 nucleotides are TGCAGCGTCGGGACGTACCAAGAGACCCAGTACTTC. This gives the protein CSVGTYQETQYF. The full variable domain, rest sourced from reference TRBV29-1 and TRBJ2-5, is SAVISQKPSRDICQRGTSLTIQCQVDSQVTMMFWYRQQPGQSLTLIATANQGSEATYESGFVIDKFPISRPNLTFSTLTVSNMSPEDSSIYLCSVGTYQETQYFGPGTRLLVL.

This clonotype was detected ten times or more. V usage is TRBV7-2 and J usage is TRBJ2-1, with D hard to call. This CDR3 has 14 residues. Trimming left V 1 base short and J 8 bases short, with 12 bases between. The V gene's germline CDR1 is SGHTA and CDR2 FQGNSA. Written as DNA, the CDR3 is TGTGCCAGCAGCTTAGGAGGTCTTTGGGATGAGCAGTTCTTC. Protein: CASSLGGLWDEQFF. Using reference TRBV7-2 and TRBJ2-1 for the parts outside the CDR3, the full variable domain is GAGVSQSPSNKVTEKGKDVELRCDPISGHTALYWYRQSLGQGLEFLIYFQGNSAPDKSGLPSDRFSAERTGGSVSTLTIQRTQQEDSAVYLCASSLGGLWDEQFFGPGTRLTVL.

This clonotype was found many times. The V call is TRBV29-1, the J call TRBJ2-7; TRBD2 might be the D (6 bases). This CDR3 has 12 amino acids. Germline V gene lookup returns CDR1 SQVTM and CDR2 ANQGSEA. Trimming cost V 4 bases and J 0 bases, with 7 bases left between them. The chain's CDR3 is CSVAGSSYEQYF. The CDR3 region has the DNA TGCAGCGTTGCCGGGAGCTCCTACGAGCAGTACTTC.

The table lists this clonotype with many counts. The CDR3 is CASSVDDSYGYTF. CDR3 nucleotide sequence: TGTGCCAGCAGCGTCGACGACAGCTATGGCTACACCTTC. This rearrangement joins TRBV9 to TRBJ1-2, with TRBD1 as a possible D gene (5 bases). Trimming stripped 2 bases from V and 4 bases from J, with 9 bases between. The CDR3 runs 13 residues. The germline V gene encodes CDR1 SGDLS and CDR2 YYNGEE.

This clonotype was observed a handful of times. V and J are TRBV20-1 and TRBJ2-5, with D tentatively TRBD1 (5 bases). The CDR3 loop spans 18 amino acids. Germline V gives CDR1 DFQATT, CDR2 SNEGSKA (reference sequence). Trimming took off 0 bases at V and 1 base at J, with 21 bases between the two ends. Written as DNA, the CDR3 is TGCAGTGCTAGAGATCTCATGGGCCGCAGGGCCCCCCAAGAGACCCAGTACTTC. This codes for CSARDLMGRRAPQETQYF.

This clonotype has a count of ten or more. The chain links TRBV4-3 to TRBJ2-7; TRBD1 aligns across 9 bases. This CDR3 is 15 amino acids long. CDR1 and CDR2 (germline): LGHNA, YSLEER. After removal of 4 bases from V and 2 bases from J, the junction contained 6 bases not matched to a gene. CDR3 amino acids: CASSLQTGGAYEQYF. The CDR3 coding sequence is TGCGCCAGCAGCCTACAGACAGGGGGGGCCTACGAGCAGTACTTC.

V gene TRBV7-8 combines with J gene TRBJ1-3; no reliable D call. V was trimmed by 4 bases and J by 6 bases, leaving 19 bases between them. The CDR3 loop spans 16 amino acids. Germline-derived CDR1 and CDR2 are SGHVS and FQNEAQ. Written as DNA, the CDR3 is TGTGCCAGCAGCTCCTTTCCGGGCGGGGATATAAACACCATATATTTT. It specifies CASSSFPGGDINTIYF.

This clonotype was picked up many times. The chain employs TRBV7-2 and TRBJ1-1; D is unresolved. The germline V and J ends were trimmed by 3 bases and 4 bases, with 12 bases remaining between them. CDR1 SGHTA and CDR2 FQGNSA come from the germline V gene. This CDR3 spans 14 amino acids. The CDR3 protein is CASSFLPTGTEAFF. CDR3 DNA sequence: TGTGCCAGCAGCTTTCTCCCGACGGGCACTGAAGCTTTCTTT.

Ten or more counts support this clonotype. The V call is TRBV12-3 or TRBV12-4, the J call TRBJ1-4; D remains unclear. Trimming removed 5 bases from V and 6 bases from J, with 16 bases in between. The length of the CDR3 is 15 residues. For the CDR3, the DNA is TGTGCCAGCAGTCTAAGTGGGCCGGGGTATGAAAAACTGTTTTTT. Translated: CASSLSGPGYEKLFF.

This clonotype was seen many times. The chain joins TRBV15 to TRBJ2-7; D gene ambiguous. In germline, CDR1 is LNHNV, CDR2 YYDKDF (reference sequence). The length of the CDR3 is 15 residues. Trimming left V 1 base short and J 2 bases short, with 12 bases between. The CDR3 is CATSRVQPATYEQYF. Written as DNA, the CDR3 is TGTGCCACCAGCAGAGTTCAGCCAGCTACCTACGAGCAGTACTTC.

This clonotype was detected ten times or more. The chain has TRBV4-3 and TRBJ2-1, with D perhaps TRBD2 (5 bases). V shed 1 base and J shed 6 bases, with 13 bases lying between them. Germline-derived CDR1 and CDR2 are LGHNA and YSLEER. The length of the CDR3 is 15 residues. The CDR3 region has the DNA TGCGCCAGCAGCCAAGGGGGTCAGGACTCCAATGAGCAGTTCTTC. Protein product: CASSQGGQDSNEQFF.

This clonotype showed up many times. CDR3 amino acids: CASSHDEPTDTQYF. Written as DNA, the CDR3 is TGTGCCAGCAGCCACGATGAGCCCACAGATACGCAGTATTTT. The chain recombines TRBV4-2 with TRBJ2-3; D remains ambiguous. The V end was cut by 3 bases, the J end by 2 bases, with 9 bases between. The CDR3 contains 14 residues. CDR1 and CDR2 from the germline V gene are LGHNA and YNFKEQ.

This clonotype occurred many times. This chain connects TRBV5-6 to TRBJ1-2, with 7 bases aligning to TRBD1. Germline values: CDR1 SGHDT, CDR2 YYEEEE. The V segment lost 3 bases and the J segment 0 bases; nucleotides outside the gene matches: 5. The CDR3 sequence is 15 residues long. The CDR3 is CASSYRDRANYGYTF. CDR3 sequence (DNA): TGTGCCAGCAGCTATAGGGACAGAGCTAACTATGGCTACACCTTC.

This clonotype was counted at least ten times. The chain has TRBV20-1 and TRBJ1-2; D gene ambiguous. CDR1 is DFQATT, CDR2 SNEGSKA, per germline (reference sequence). The CDR3 totals 13 residues. Trimming took off 5 bases at V and 6 bases at J, with 16 bases between the two ends. The chain's CDR3 is CSAAPPVEDGYTF. The CDR3 bases are TGCAGTGCTGCCCCACCGGTAGAAGATGGCTACACCTTC.